Listed here are 14 T cell receptor beta chains from one sample, sequenced in a study of shared clonotypes between healthy human individuals. Produced via immunoSEQ multiplex PCR; TCRdb's table is partial and in-frame only. The repertoire holds around 430,000 clones, about 76% seen once, with 13% in the top ten. The specimen was PBMCs. Receptors were obtained from a woman aged 40 to 50 in good health. Some clones in this sample may be carry-over from other donors' samples.

The rearrangement joins TRBV5-4 to TRBJ2-3, with D possibly being TRBD1 (6 bases). CDR3 length: 15 amino acids. V lost 0 bases, J lost 3 bases, and 11 bases lay in between. Germline V gene sequence: CDR1 SGHNT, CDR2 YYREEE (reference sequence). The CDR3 coding sequence is TGTGCCAGCAGCTTGGGGGGGCTTATGACAGATACGCAGTATTTT. This sequence encodes CASSLGGLMTDTQYF.

V gene TRBV28 combines with J gene TRBJ2-3; D gene uncertain. Trimming pared 5 bases from V and 2 bases from J, leaving 8 bases between. The CDR3 has 13 amino acids. CDR1 is MDHEN and CDR2 is SYDVKM in the germline V gene. In nucleotides, the CDR3 is TGTGCCAGCAGTGGCTACATCACAGATACGCAGTATTTT. Protein sequence: CASSGYITDTQYF.

This chain connects TRBV28 to TRBJ2-1, with D possibly TRBD1 on 9 matching bases. The germline CDR1 and CDR2 sequences are MDHEN and SYDVKM. The germline V and J ends were trimmed by 7 bases and 1 base, with 17 bases remaining between them. The CDR3 is 16 residues long. CDR3 loop: CASTRGGTGSYNEQFF. CDR3 coding DNA: TGTGCCAGCACCCGGGGGGGGACAGGGTCCTACAATGAGCAGTTCTTC.

The V call is TRBV15, the J call TRBJ1-3; D is unclear. The CDR3 contains 15 residues. V was trimmed by 0 bases and J by 3 bases, leaving 9 bases between them. Looked up from germline, CDR1 is LNHNV and CDR2 is YYDKDF (reference sequence). The CDR3 is CATSRDRAYGNTIYF. The CDR3 DNA follows: TGTGCCACCAGCAGAGATCGGGCATATGGAAACACCATATATTTT.

This clone was seen many times. In the same sample, other DNA sequences code for this CDR3. This chain joins TRBV5-1 and TRBJ2-1; D not certain. Germline CDR1 and CDR2: SGHRS and YFSETQ. The CDR3 runs to 12 residues. V shed 1 base and J shed 6 bases, with 5 bases lying between them. CDR3 in amino acids: CASSLSRNEQFF. In DNA form, the CDR3 reads TGCGCCAGCAGCTTGAGCCGCAATGAGCAGTTCTTC. Supplemented by reference TRBV5-1 and TRBJ2-1, the full variable domain reads KAGVTQTPRYLIKTRGQQVTLSCSPISGHRSVSWYQQTPGQGLQFLFEYFSETQRNKGNFPGRFSGRQFSNSRSEMNVSTLELGDSALYLCASSLSRNEQFFGPGTRLTVL.

J is TRBJ2-3 and V is TRBV11-2; D is undetermined. Between the trimmed V and J ends, which lost 5 bases and 7 bases, there was a span of 7 bases. This CDR3 contains 11 residues. CDR1 and CDR2 (germline): SGHAT, FQNNGV. CDR3 residues: CASSARYTQYF. CDR3 in DNA: TGTGCCAGCAGCGCGCGTTATACGCAGTATTTT.

This chain links TRBV19 with TRBJ1-2, with 7 bases lining up with TRBD1. CDR3 length: 14 residues. Germline values: CDR1 LNHDA, CDR2 SQIVND (reference sequence). The V and J ends lost 7 bases and 5 bases, in that order; junction bases with no gene match: 10. The CDR3 spells CASTMGGTDYGYTF. The CDR3 coding sequence is TGTGCCAGTACTATGGGGGGGACAGATTATGGCTACACCTTC.

As to this clone: The junction departs from the called germline gene at one end, perhaps through a read error. This chain joins TRBV6-1 and TRBJ2-5; 9 bases map to TRBD2. Germline CDR1 is MNHNS and CDR2 is SASEGT. There are 15 residues in the CDR3. CDR3 in amino acids: CASSQAGGEYETQYF. The DNA for the CDR3 is TGTGCCAGCAGTCAAGCGGGGGGAGAGTACGAGACCCAGTACTTC.

This sequence joins TRBV2 and TRBJ2-5; TRBD1 is a possible D gene (5 bases). The germline V gene encodes CDR1 SNHLY and CDR2 FYNNEI. The CDR3 has 15 amino acids. Trimming stripped 1 base from V and 2 bases from J, with 11 bases between. The CDR3, as DNA: TGTGCCAGCAGTGAAGAAGGGGCAGGGCAAGAGACCCAGTACTTC. Translated: CASSEEGAGQETQYF.

The CDR3 loop reads CASSRSARAYNEQFF. The CDR3 bases are TGTGCCAGCAGCCGCTCGGCTAGAGCCTACAATGAGCAGTTCTTC. The rearrangement joins TRBV4-2 to TRBJ2-1; D is ambiguous. This CDR3 has 15 amino acids. CDR1 LGHNA and CDR2 YNFKEQ come from the germline V gene. Trimming cost V 4 bases and J 2 bases, with 12 bases left between them.

The rearrangement uses TRBV7-9 and TRBJ2-7; D is possibly TRBD1 or TRBD2 (5 bases each). CDR1 is SEHNR and CDR2 is FQNEAQ in the germline V gene (reference sequence). Trimming cost V 8 bases and J 1 base, with 15 bases left between them. The CDR3 runs 14 residues. CDR3 nucleotides: TGTGCCAGCGGGACGGGGTTCGGATCCTACGAGCAGTACTTC. This gives the protein CASGTGFGSYEQYF.

V is TRBV6-6 and J is TRBJ2-1, with TRBD2 identical over 7 bases. CDR1 and CDR2 (germline): MNHNY, SVGAGI (reference sequence). J gave up 3 bases and V 6 bases, and 8 bases lay outside the gene matches. The CDR3 is 15 amino acids. CDR3 sequence: CASSPLAGDYNEQFF. CDR3 DNA: TGTGCCAGCAGCCCTCTGGCGGGAGACTACAATGAGCAGTTCTTC.

This clone has only one observation. The gene calls are TRBV10-3 and TRBJ2-5, with D maybe TRBD2 (5 bases). Germline CDR1 is ENHRY and CDR2 is SYGVKD. This CDR3 is built from 13 residues. Trimming took off 0 bases at V and 5 bases at J, with 7 bases between the two ends. This CDR3 reads CAISESTRETQYF. The CDR3 nucleotides are TGTGCCATCAGTGAGTCTACTAGGGAGACCCAGTACTTC.

This clone was counted a single time. V usage is TRBV6-6 and J usage is TRBJ1-5, with a weak D call TRBD1 (5 bases). V was shortened by 5 bases and J by 5 bases, with 16 bases between the two germline ends. This CDR3 contains 15 residues. CDR1 MNHNY and CDR2 SVGAGI come from the germline V gene (reference sequence). The CDR3 coding sequence is TGTGCCAGCAGTCTCCGGGACTCACGATATCAGCCCCAGCATTTT. It is translated as CASSLRDSRYQPQHF.